The clone carrying this T cell receptor beta chain was detected once. Antigen unknown. These data come from a study of T-cell memory formation after mild COVID-19. Study-level background: Clustering of TCRs was largely donor specific. Findings and limits, study-wide: CD4+ contracting clones were found mainly in CM and EM, and CD8+ ones in EMRA.

Barcoded TCR alpha and TCR beta cDNA libraries with UMIs came from 5'RACE using constant-segment primers. TCRdb reprocessed the 5' RACE reads via MiXCR and lists one record per CDR3 protein. Altogether around 430,000 distinct CDR3 sequences are present, roughly 15% being singletons, with the ten largest covering about 22%. The V gene lost 5 bases and the J gene lost 4 bases, with 12 bases spanning the gap. CDR1 is SEHNR, CDR2 FQNEAQ, per germline (reference sequence). The CDR3 length is 14 residues. The source is a man aged 18 to 35 who had mild COVID-19 (a few samples of this study predate the infection). Cell type and time point are not known. This sequence joins TRBV7-9 and TRBJ2-1; TRBD2 is a possible D gene (5 bases). Sequencing was done on a sample of PBMCs or a T cell subset sorted from them (not recorded which). CDR3 in amino acids: CASSPTPGYNEQFF. For the CDR3, the DNA is TGTGCCAGCAGCCCTACACCGGGATACAATGAGCAGTTCTTC.